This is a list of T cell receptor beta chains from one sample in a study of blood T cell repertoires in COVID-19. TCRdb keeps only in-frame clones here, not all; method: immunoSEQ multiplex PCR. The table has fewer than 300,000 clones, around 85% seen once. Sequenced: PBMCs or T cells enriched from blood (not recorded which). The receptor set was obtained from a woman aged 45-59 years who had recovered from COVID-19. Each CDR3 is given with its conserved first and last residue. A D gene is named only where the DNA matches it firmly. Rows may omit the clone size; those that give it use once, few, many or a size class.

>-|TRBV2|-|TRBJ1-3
TGTGCCAGCAGTGATCCCCGGGGCTCTGGAAACACCATATATTTT
CASSDPRGSGNTIYF
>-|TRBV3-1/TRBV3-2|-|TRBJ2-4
TGTGCCAGCAGCCAAGGTAATACCAAAAACATTCAGTACTTC
CASSQGNTKNIQYF
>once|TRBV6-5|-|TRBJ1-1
TGTGCCAGCAGGCACAGGGCTCGGTCTAGCACTGAAGCTTTCTTT
CASRHRARSSTEAFF
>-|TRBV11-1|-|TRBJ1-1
TGTGCCAGCAGCTTAGGTTCCGGACAAAGATTCCCTGAAGCTTTCTTT
CASSLGSGQRFPEAFF
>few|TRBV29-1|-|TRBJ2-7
TGCAGCCACTATTCCGGCTACGAGCAGTACTTC
CSHYSGYEQYF
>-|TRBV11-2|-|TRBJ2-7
TGTGCCAGCAGCTTCCAACAGGGTCGGCAGTACTTC
CASSFQQGRQYF
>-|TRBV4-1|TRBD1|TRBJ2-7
TGCGCCAGCAGCCACAAGACAGGGGCGGACCCCTACGAGCAGTACTTC
CASSHKTGADPYEQYF
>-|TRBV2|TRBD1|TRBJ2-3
TGTGCCAGCAGTGAATGGACAGGGAAGGGCACAGATACGCAGTATTTT
CASSEWTGKGTDTQYF
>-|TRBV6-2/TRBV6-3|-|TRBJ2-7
TGTGCCAGCAGTTCAAACTACGAGCAGTACTTC
CASSSNYEQYF
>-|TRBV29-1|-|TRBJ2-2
TGCAGCGTTCCTGTCCCGGGGGACGGGGAGCTGTTTTTT
CSVPVPGDGELFF
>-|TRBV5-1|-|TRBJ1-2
TGCGCCAGCAGCTTGTCAGGGTATGGCTACACCTTC
CASSLSGYGYTF
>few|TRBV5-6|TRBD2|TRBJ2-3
TGTGCCAGCAGCTTGGCAGCGGGAGTCGGTTACACAGATACGCAGTATTTT
CASSLAAGVGYTDTQYF
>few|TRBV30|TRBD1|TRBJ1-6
TGTGCCTGGAGTGACATGGACAGGATCAATTCACCCCTCCACTTT
CAWSDMDRINSPLHF
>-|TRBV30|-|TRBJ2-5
TGTGCCTGGAAGGGGGACCCTAGGGAGACCCAGTACTTC
CAWKGDPRETQYF
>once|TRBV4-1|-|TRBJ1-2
TGCGCCAGCAGCCAAGCCACATTCTTAGGCTACACCTTC
CASSQATFLGYTF
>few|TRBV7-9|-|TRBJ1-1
TGTGCCAGCAGCTTACTGTATACAGGAATTATGAACACTGAAGCTTTCTTT
CASSLLYTGIMNTEAFF
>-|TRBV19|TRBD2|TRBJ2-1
TGTGCCAGTAGCAGATCGTACCAAAGCGGGACCTACAATGAGCAGTTCTTC
CASSRSYQSGTYNEQFF
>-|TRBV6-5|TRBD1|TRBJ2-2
TGTGCCAGCAACCCTGCGACAGGGGGCCCCGGGGAGCTGTTTTTT
CASNPATGGPGELFF
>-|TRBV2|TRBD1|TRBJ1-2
TGTGCCAGCAGTGAACAGGACAGGACTAACTATGGCTACACCTTC
CASSEQDRTNYGYTF
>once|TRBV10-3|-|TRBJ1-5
TGTGCCATCAGTGAGTTAGGGGGAGGGGGCAATCAGCCCCAGCATTTT
CAISELGGGGNQPQHF
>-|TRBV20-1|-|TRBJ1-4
TGCAGTGCTAGTGGCAGGTTCGGGATTGAAAAACTGTTTTTT
CSASGRFGIEKLFF
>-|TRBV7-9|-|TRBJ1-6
TGTGCCAGCAGCTTACTGGGGGGTACTTACAAGGATAATTCACCCCTCCACTTT
CASSLLGGTYKDNSPLHF
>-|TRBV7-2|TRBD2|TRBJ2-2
TGTGCCAGCAGCTTAGGTACTAGCGGGGTCACCGGGGAGCTGTTTTTT
CASSLGTSGVTGELFF
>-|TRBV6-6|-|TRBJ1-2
TGTGCCAGCAGTCCAGGGGCTAACTATGGCTACACCTTC
CASSPGANYGYTF
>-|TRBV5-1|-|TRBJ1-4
TGCGCCAGCAGAAGGGGAACAGGCGAAAAACTGTTTTTT
CASRRGTGEKLFF
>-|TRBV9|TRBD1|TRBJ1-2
TGTGCCAGCAGCGCGCGGACAGGGGGCTTAGGCTACACCTTC
CASSARTGGLGYTF
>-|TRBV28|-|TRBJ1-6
TGTGCCAGCAGCCGGGACTATAATTCACCCCTCCACTTT
CASSRDYNSPLHF
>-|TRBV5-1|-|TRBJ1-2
TGCGCCAGCAGCTTGGAACCTAGGTATGGCTACACCTTC
CASSLEPRYGYTF
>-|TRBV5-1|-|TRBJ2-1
TGCGCCAGCAGCGGACAGAACAATGAGCAGTTCTTC
CASSGQNNEQFF
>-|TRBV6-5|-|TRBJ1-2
TGTGCCAGCAGTCGGACGGGGATCTATGGCTACACCTTC
CASSRTGIYGYTF
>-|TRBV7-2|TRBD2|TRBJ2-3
TGTGCCAGCAGCTTATTTCCGGGACTAGCGGTATCAGATACGCAGTATTTT
CASSLFPGLAVSDTQYF
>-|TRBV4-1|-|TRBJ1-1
TGCGCCAGCAGCCATGTGACAGGAATCACTGAAGCTTTCTTT
CASSHVTGITEAFF
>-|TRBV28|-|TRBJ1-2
TGTGCCAGCAGTCGCGACAGGTCAGATGGCTACACCTTC
CASSRDRSDGYTF
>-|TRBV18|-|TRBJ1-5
TGTGCCAGCTCGGGAGTGGGAGACAATCAGCCCCAGCATTTT
CASSGVGDNQPQHF
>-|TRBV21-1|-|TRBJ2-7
TGTGCCAGCAGCAAAGGGGGAGTGAGGCACGGGTTCTTCGAGCAGTACTTC
CASSKGGVRHGFFEQYF
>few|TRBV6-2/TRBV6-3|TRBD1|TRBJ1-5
TGTGCCAGCAGTCTCCGGACAGGCGAGGCGCGGCAGCCCCAGCATTTT
CASSLRTGEARQPQHF
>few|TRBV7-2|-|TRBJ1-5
TGTGCCAGCAGCTTAGGAGTGAATCAGCCCCAGCATTTT
CASSLGVNQPQHF
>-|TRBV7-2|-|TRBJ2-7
TGTGCCAGCAGCTTAGATCGTCAGGGGCCCTACGAGCAGTACTTC
CASSLDRQGPYEQYF
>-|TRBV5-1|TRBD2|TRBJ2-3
TGCGCCAGCAGCCCAACGGGACTAGCGGGAGCACGACAGTATTTT
CASSPTGLAGARQYF
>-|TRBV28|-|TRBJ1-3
TGTGCCAGCACTCTCGGCGGCTACTCTGGAAACACCATATATTTT
CASTLGGYSGNTIYF
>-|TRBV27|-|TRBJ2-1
TGTGCCAGCAGTTTAATTGGTGGTAGCGGAAAGTTCTTC
CASSLIGGSGKFF
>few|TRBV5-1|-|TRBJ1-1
TGCGCCAGCAGCTTGGCCAACCCGGGAAACACTGAAGCTTTCTTT
CASSLANPGNTEAFF
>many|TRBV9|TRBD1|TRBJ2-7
TGTGCCAGCAGCGCTGGACAGGGGGAGACCGACGAGCAGTACTTC
CASSAGQGETDEQYF
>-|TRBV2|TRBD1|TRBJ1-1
TGTGCCAGCAGGCAGGGACAGCCACCTGAAGCTTTCTTT
CASRQGQPPEAFF
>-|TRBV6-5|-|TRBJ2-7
TGTGCCAGCAGACCATACAGGGAACGGCGGGAGCAGTACTTC
CASRPYRERREQYF
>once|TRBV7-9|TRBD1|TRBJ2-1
TGTGCCAGCAGCTTAATCGGGACAGGGGGCAATGAGCAGTTCTTC
CASSLIGTGGNEQFF
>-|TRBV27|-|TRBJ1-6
TGTGCCAGCAGTTTGAGGGAGAATTCACCCCTCCACTTT
CASSLRENSPLHF
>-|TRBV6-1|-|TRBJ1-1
TGTGCCAGCAGTGAATCTACAGGGCGGGACACTGAAGCTTTCTTT
CASSESTGRDTEAFF
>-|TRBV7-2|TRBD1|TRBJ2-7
TGTGCCAGCAGCCGGGACAGGGTAACCCACGAGCAGTACTTC
CASSRDRVTHEQYF
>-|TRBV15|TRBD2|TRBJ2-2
TGTGCCACCAGCGACCTAGCGGGATGGAGGATAACGAACACCGGGGAGCTGTTTTTT
CATSDLAGWRITNTGELFF
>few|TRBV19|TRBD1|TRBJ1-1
TGTGCCAGTAGTAAGGACAGGGGGCGATGGGCTGAAGCTTTCTTT
CASSKDRGRWAEAFF
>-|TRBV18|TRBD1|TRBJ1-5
TGTGCCAGCTCACCGGTAGGGGGCGCCGGCAATCAGCCCCAGCATTTT
CASSPVGGAGNQPQHF